Listed below are T cell receptor beta chains from one sample, sequenced in a study of blood T cell repertoires in COVID-19. Method: immunoSEQ multiplex PCR; TCRdb's copy keeps in-frame clones and lacks some. The table includes roughly 250,000 clones, about 90% detected once. Sequences were obtained from peripheral blood. The receptor source for this set is a woman in her thirties or forties with acute or convalescent COVID-19. Both conserved end residues are part of each CDR3.

J gene,V gene,CDR3 protein
TRBJ1-6,TRBV2,CASSVGTGENSPLHF
TRBJ1-2,TRBV2,CASSPTGDGYTF
TRBJ1-6,TRBV5-5,CASSLGGQGNNSPLHF
TRBJ1-2,TRBV24-1,CATSVGLSYGYTF
TRBJ1-1,TRBV10-3,CAISPSTDVRTEAFF
TRBJ1-6,TRBV6-5,CASSRDRVDSPLHF
TRBJ2-5,TRBV5-4,CASSLGTGGGETQYF
TRBJ1-1,TRBV13,CASSFRDREAFF
TRBJ1-2,TRBV18,CASSQTSRVPRSGYTF
TRBJ2-3,TRBV21-1,CASSQRRGTHTDTQYF
TRBJ2-1,TRBV27,CASRPSRGVYNEQFF
TRBJ2-4,TRBV3-1/TRBV3-2,CASSQPPYAKNIQYF
TRBJ2-2,TRBV2,CASSTRTARGTGELFF
TRBJ1-5,TRBV19,CASSIPSMRARSNQPQHF
TRBJ1-2,TRBV19,CASSPTGANYGYTF
TRBJ2-2,TRBV30,CAWSVLGLANTGELFF
TRBJ1-6,TRBV30,CAWTKRGFYNSPLHF
TRBJ2-3,TRBV9,CASSVVLSTDTQYF
TRBJ1-1,TRBV2,CASEDSGQPNTEAFF
TRBJ1-2,TRBV29-1,CSVDRGVVHYGYTF
TRBJ2-2,TRBV29-1,CSVRYQVSGTGELFF
TRBJ2-3,TRBV15,CATSDGGGLTDTQYF
TRBJ1-3,TRBV6-1,CASSERGSSGNTIYF
TRBJ1-6,TRBV19,CASSNPGENSPLHF
TRBJ1-6,TRBV25-1,CASTGQGSSPLHF
TRBJ2-1,TRBV11-2,CASSSALGERGIYNEQFF
TRBJ2-5,TRBV11-2,CASSPEPIIAGGQGTQYF
TRBJ2-2,TRBV10-1,CASSPDRADTGELFF
TRBJ1-1,TRBV4-2,CASSQLIREGSSETEAFF
TRBJ2-1,TRBV10-2,CASSDKGGGGPMSYNEQFF
TRBJ2-4,TRBV6-2/TRBV6-3,CASSWGAVNIQYF
TRBJ1-2,TRBV9,CASSAAGQGTGYTF
TRBJ2-5,TRBV7-2,CASSLDRDIAETQYF
TRBJ1-1,TRBV6-4,CASSTKDRGEAFF
TRBJ2-4,TRBV18,CASSPQGAGKNIQYF
TRBJ1-1,TRBV6-1,CASSAPPGQVGTEAFF
TRBJ2-3,TRBV19,CASRGGVPGTDTQYF
TRBJ1-2,TRBV5-1,CASTQSGVSDYGYTF
TRBJ2-4,TRBV19,CASSIWGVAKNIQYF
TRBJ1-5,TRBV18,CASSRDSPRSNQPQHF
TRBJ2-1,TRBV5-8,CASSLGAAYNEQFF
TRBJ1-1,TRBV30,CAWSVQQYTEAFF
TRBJ2-5,TRBV27,CASRTGSGLEGRTSTQYF
TRBJ2-5,TRBV6-5,CASQPGGLARETQYF
TRBJ1-5,TRBV10-3,CAISRDRSNQPQHF
TRBJ1-1,TRBV4-1,CASSQSGTGNTEAFF
TRBJ2-3,TRBV6-1,CASSEAVSGGSTDTQYF
TRBJ2-1,TRBV27,CASTQSRLTYNEQFF
TRBJ2-5,TRBV4-1,CASSQDGLAAETQYF
TRBJ2-5,TRBV7-9,CASSLKGAQETQYF
TRBJ1-2,TRBV12-5,CASPRGSSYGYTF
TRBJ1-2,TRBV4-1,CASSPVGGNYGYTF
TRBJ1-1,TRBV6-5,CATIPVQANTEAFF
TRBJ1-6,TRBV11-2,CASSWGATGAPNSPLHF
TRBJ1-1,TRBV29-1,CSAQGKGGRGAFF
TRBJ2-1,TRBV5-1,CASSLAPGQGGTYNEQFF
TRBJ1-1,TRBV5-6,CASSLEHQAFF
TRBJ1-1,TRBV19,CASSLTGTTEAFF
TRBJ1-2,TRBV2,CASSENSYYGYTF
TRBJ1-6,TRBV30,CAWSETGPYNSPLHF